A selection of T cell receptor beta chains follows, all from one sample in a study of T cells in Graves' hyperthyroidism and ophthalmopathy. TCRdb passed the multiplex PCR reads through MiXCR, listing each CDR3 protein once. The sample holds hundreds of thousands of distinct CDR3 sequences, around 14% seen once. The sequencing sample was made of blood. Receptors originate from a woman younger than 45 with Graves' hyperthyroidism. Each CDR3 is given with its conserved first and last residue. A D gene is named only where the DNA matches it firmly. The size entry is marked missing in some rows and otherwise reads once, few, many or a size class.

TGTGCCAGCTCCCGGACAGGGGGCCGTAGCAATCAGCCCCAGCATTTT | CASSRTGGRSNQPQHF | TRBV12-3/TRBV12-4 | TRBD1 | TRBJ1-5 | -
TGTGCCAGCAGCTCGGGGAGCTCCGAGCAGTACTTC | CASSSGSSEQYF | TRBV11-2 | - | TRBJ2-7 | few
TGTGCCTGGAGCCAAGGTTTGTCCGAGCAGTACTTC | CAWSQGLSEQYF | TRBV30 | - | TRBJ2-7 | few
TGTGCCAGCAGCTCCGGGACAGGATACACCGGGGAGCTGTTTTTT | CASSSGTGYTGELFF | TRBV11-2 | TRBD1 | TRBJ2-2 | many
TGTGCCAGCAGCCCCTCCAGGGGGGTCACTGGAAACACCATATATTTT | CASSPSRGVTGNTIYF | TRBV11-2 | TRBD1 | TRBJ1-3 | few
TGTGCCAGCAGCCCCCGACCTAATCGGGAGACCCAGTACTTC | CASSPRPNRETQYF | TRBV3-1 | - | TRBJ2-5 | -
TGCGCCAGCAGCTCGCAGTACGAGCAGTACTTC | CASSSQYEQYF | TRBV5-1 | - | TRBJ2-7 | -
TGTGCCAGCAGCTCCAAGACAGCAGGGTGGGGCAATCAGCCCCAGCATTTT | CASSSKTAGWGNQPQHF | TRBV6-1 | - | TRBJ1-5 | many
TGTGCCAGCAAGAGGGGGGCGAACACTGAAGCTTTCTTT | CASKRGANTEAFF | TRBV12-3/TRBV12-4 | - | TRBJ1-1 | many
TGTGCCATCAGTGAGTCGACAGGGTACAATGAGCAGTTCTTC | CAISESTGYNEQFF | TRBV10-3 | TRBD1 | TRBJ2-1 | -
TGTGCCAGCAGTTTCCCGGGGCACGAGAACACTGAAGCTTTCTTT | CASSFPGHENTEAFF | TRBV28 | - | TRBJ1-1 | many
TGTGCCAGCAGCCAAGATTTTATGGGACTCCTAATATACAATGAGCAGTTCTTC | CASSQDFMGLLIYNEQFF | TRBV3-1 | - | TRBJ2-1 | -
TGCAGTGCTAGAGGCGACTGGGCAGATACGCAGTATTTT | CSARGDWADTQYF | TRBV20-1 | - | TRBJ2-3 | many
TGTGCCAGCAGTTTGGGGTCGTGGCAGCCCCAGCATTTT | CASSLGSWQPQHF | TRBV27 | - | TRBJ1-5 | many
TGTGCCAGCAGCGTAACCTTTGAGAGCTCCTACAATGAGCAGTTCTTC | CASSVTFESSYNEQFF | TRBV9 | - | TRBJ2-1 | -
TGTGCCAGCAGTTCGGGGGATTCCTCCTACAATGAGCAGTTCTTC | CASSSGDSSYNEQFF | TRBV28 | - | TRBJ2-1 | many
TGTGCCACCAGCGATAGGGGCAAAGATACGCAGTATTTT | CATSDRGKDTQYF | TRBV15 | - | TRBJ2-3 | few
TGCGCCAGCAGCCAACTGACAGGGCCTCATGGCTACACCTTC | CASSQLTGPHGYTF | TRBV4-1 | TRBD1 | TRBJ1-2 | few
TGCGCCAGCAGCCGACAGCTAGCGGGGCACTCCTACAATGAGCAGTTCTTC | CASSRQLAGHSYNEQFF | TRBV5-1 | TRBD2 | TRBJ2-1 | -
TGCAGTGCGCCGCCGGGACTAGGCCTAGAGACCCAGTACTTC | CSAPPGLGLETQYF | TRBV20-1 | TRBD2 | TRBJ2-5 | few
TGTGCCAGCAGCGCCCCGGGACAGGGGATCGACGCCGGGGAGCTGTTTTTT | CASSAPGQGIDAGELFF | TRBV7-9 | TRBD1 | TRBJ2-2 | -
TGCAGCGTACGGTTCCAAGAGACCCAGTACTTC | CSVRFQETQYF | TRBV29-1 | - | TRBJ2-5 | -
TGTGCCTGGAGTGGGATGAGGGAGGGCCAGTTCTTC | CAWSGMREGQFF | TRBV30 | TRBD2 | TRBJ2-1 | -
TGTGCCAGCAGTTTATACGGCAGGGGGCTCTTGAATACTGAAGCTTTCTTT | CASSLYGRGLLNTEAFF | TRBV12-3/TRBV12-4 | TRBD1 | TRBJ1-1 | many
TGTGCCTCGGGACTAGCGGGAGGGTTGGAGACCCAGTACTTC | CASGLAGGLETQYF | TRBV30 | TRBD2 | TRBJ2-5 | -
TGTGCCAGCAGCGAAAAAGCGGGAGGGACCTACAATGAGCAGTTCTTC | CASSEKAGGTYNEQFF | TRBV5-4 | TRBD2 | TRBJ2-1 | -
TGTGCCAGCAGACTACTGGGGGAGCAGTACTTC | CASRLLGEQYF | TRBV12-3/TRBV12-4 | - | TRBJ2-7 | many
TGTGCCAGCAGCTTTCAATCGCGGCAGGGCGTTGGGCAGTACTTC | CASSFQSRQGVGQYF | TRBV6-2/TRBV6-3 | - | TRBJ2-7 | -
TGTGCCAGCAGCCCGGACAGAACCCCGTCGTCCGAGCTGTTTTTT | CASSPDRTPSSELFF | TRBV9 | - | TRBJ2-2 | -
TGTGCCAGCAGCAAGAACAGGGGGCGCGCCATATATTTT | CASSKNRGRAIYF | TRBV7-2 | TRBD1 | TRBJ1-3 | many
TGTGCCAGCAGTGAAGCGGGGGGCTGGATAACTGAAGCTTTCTTT | CASSEAGGWITEAFF | TRBV6-1 | - | TRBJ1-1 | many
TGTGCCATCAAGGGACAGGAGTACTCTGGGGCCAACGTCCTGACTTTC | CAIKGQEYSGANVLTF | TRBV28 | TRBD1 | TRBJ2-6 | many
TGTGCCAGCAGTTTAGGACTAGCGGCCACAGATACGCAGTATTTT | CASSLGLAATDTQYF | TRBV12-3/TRBV12-4 | TRBD2 | TRBJ2-3 | -